The clone carrying this T cell receptor beta chain appeared many times. No antigen is known for it. Relying on iRepertoire HTBI primers and Arm-PCR of CDR3 regions, the team built TCR beta libraries. MiXCR was run by TCRdb on the multiplex PCR reads, yielding one entry per CDR3 protein. Here the sample spans roughly 470,000 distinct CDR3 sequences, about 20% being singletons. Time point indicated: persistent/refractory GD, antithyroid drugs over 5 years with positive TRAb. The TCR library was prepared using RNA isolated from PBMCs. A volume of 7 to 9.5 milliliters of peripheral blood was collected in EDTA tubes. The entry originates in a study of regulatory T cells in long-lasting Graves disease. With 4 bases clipped from V and 7 bases from J, the junction kept 7 bases outside the gene matches. This CDR3 region has 13 residues. From germline, CDR1 is DFQATT and CDR2 SNEGSKA (reference sequence). Study-level points and caveats: Persistent disease was characterized by preferential usage of TRBV28, TRBJ1-2 and TRBJ2-5.

The sequencing here drew on peripheral blood mononuclear cells (PBMCs), taken when the disease was refractory, from a patient treated with antithyroid drugs. V is TRBV20-1 and J is TRBJ2-7; 10 bases align to TRBD2. This sequence originates from a female donor with Graves disease. DNA for the CDR3: TGCAGTGCTACAAGCGGGAGGGCCTGGGAGCAGTACTTC. It codes for CSATSGRAWEQYF.